A single sample gave rise to the 13 T cell receptor beta chains below, sequenced in a study of beta chain features in type 1 diabetes (dated 2018 in TCRdb). Overall results and qualifications from the work: Type 1 diabetes patients showed a moderate but significant shortening of TCRB CDR3 length in all four CD4+ subsets.

The library came from the immunoSEQ multiplex PCR assay. The entire isolated RNA was reverse transcribed using the High Capacity cDNA Reverse Transcription Kit, and thus expressed TCRB transcripts were sequenced. TCRdb re-hosts the immuneACCESS table, in-frame sequences only. Its copies lack some clones; in the studies checked, an unresolved V gene accounts for under half of them, and the cause for the rest is not known. The sample table records more than 300,000 clones; roughly 9.8% of these occur just once. Approximately 0.6% of the sample rests with the top ten. These receptors lack a known antigen. The material sequenced was central memory CD4+ T cells from blood. Source of these receptors: a man aged 25 to 45 with type 1 diabetes.

This clone was picked up a small number of times. The chain employs TRBV14 and TRBJ2-3; D uncertain. Germline lookup yields CDR1 SGHDN and CDR2 FVKESK. The CDR3 contains 16 residues. V lost 0 bases and J 4 bases, leaving 14 bases between the germline ends. For the CDR3, the DNA is TGTGCCAGCAGCCAAGAATGGCCCCGGGCCCCAGATACGCAGTATTTT. This codes for CASSQEWPRAPDTQYF.

This chain uses TRBV5-1 with TRBJ1-4; possibly TRBD1 for D (5 bases). The V end was cut by 2 bases, the J end by 5 bases, with 10 bases between. The CDR3 sequence is 14 residues long. CDR1 and CDR2 (germline): SGHRS, YFSETQ. CDR3 loop: CASSLWQGNEKLFF. CDR3 nucleotides: TGCGCCAGCAGCTTATGGCAGGGAAATGAAAAACTGTTTTTT.

The rearrangement links TRBV5-4 to TRBJ2-2; 10 bases are shared with TRBD2. The CDR3 length is 16 residues. Germline V gene lookup returns CDR1 SGHNT and CDR2 YYREEE (reference sequence). The trim removed 3 bases at V and 1 base at J, leaving 3 bases unmatched. The CDR3 nucleotides are TGTGCCAGCAGCTCACGGACTAGCGGGAACACCGGGGAGCTGTTTTTT. It codes for CASSSRTSGNTGELFF. Combining the CDR3 with reference TRBV5-4 and TRBJ2-2 gives the whole variable domain ETGVTQSPTHLIKTRGQQVTLRCSSQSGHNTVSWYQQALGQGPQFIFQYYREEENGRGNFPPRFSGLQFPNYSSELNVNALELDDSALYLCASSSRTSGNTGELFFGEGSRLTVL.

This chain joins TRBV5-4 and TRBJ2-7; 7 nucleotides line up with TRBD1. CDR1 and CDR2 from the germline V gene are SGHNT and YYREEE (reference sequence). CDR3 length: 16 amino acids. The V and J ends lost 3 bases and 4 bases, in that order; junction bases with no gene match: 13. This CDR3 reads CASSSWRGGNEYEQYF. Written as DNA, the CDR3 is TGTGCCAGCAGCTCGTGGAGAGGGGGCAATGAGTACGAGCAGTACTTC.

CDR3 loop: CASSRGQEYEQYF. In nucleotides, the CDR3 is TGTGCCAGCAGTCGCGGACAGGAGTACGAGCAGTACTTC. The gene calls are TRBV6-6 and TRBJ2-7; TRBD1 matches at 7 bases. The V gene's germline CDR1 is MNHNY and CDR2 SVGAGI (reference sequence). With 5 bases clipped from V and 4 bases from J, the junction kept 5 bases outside the gene matches. The CDR3 extends over 13 amino acids.

This clone has just a few counts. The CDR3 here is CASSSSRGLTGELFF. Here the CDR3 DNA reads TGTGCCAGCAGCTCCTCCAGGGGGCTCACCGGGGAGCTGTTTTTT. The chain joins TRBV11-1 to TRBJ2-2; 8 positions agree with TRBD1. Germline V gene sequence: CDR1 SGHAT, CDR2 FQDESV (reference sequence). The V segment lost 4 bases and the J segment 4 bases; nucleotides outside the gene matches: 5. CDR3 size: 15 residues.

This clone was observed a handful of times. The gene calls are TRBV19 and TRBJ2-2, with D possibly TRBD2 on 5 matching bases. Trimming removed 3 bases at V and 1 base at J, with 12 bases between. Germline V gene lookup returns CDR1 LNHDA and CDR2 SQIVND (reference sequence). The CDR3 length is 16 residues. The CDR3 protein is CASSIQGRENTGELFF. CDR3 DNA sequence: TGTGCCAGTAGTATCCAAGGGAGAGAGAACACCGGGGAGCTGTTTTTT.

This clone was picked up many times. This chain links TRBV4-2 with TRBJ2-7, with 8 bases matching TRBD2. This CDR3 is built from 15 residues. The junction had 3 bases not matched to a gene; V was cut back by 0 bases and J by 2 bases. The germline CDR1 and CDR2 sequences are LGHNA and YNFKEQ. The CDR3 nucleotides read TGTGCCAGCAGCCAAGATACGGGAGGGCCCTACGAGCAGTACTTC. It translates to CASSQDTGGPYEQYF.

The genes are TRBV7-2 and TRBJ2-2, with 9 bases identical to TRBD1. The J segment lost 7 bases and the V segment lost 5 bases, leaving 8 bases of the junction unmatched. The CDR3 spans 15 residues. Germline values: CDR1 SGHTA, CDR2 FQGNSA. For the CDR3, the DNA is TGTGCCAGCAGCCCTGATACAGGGGGCTACGGGGAGCTGTTTTTT. This sequence encodes CASSPDTGGYGELFF.

With regard to this clone: One base away lies a much larger clone, so this may be a sequencing read error. The chain recombines TRBV7-9 with TRBJ2-1; D call uncertain. This CDR3 region has 12 residues. V shed 5 bases and J shed 6 bases, with 8 bases lying between them. Germline values: CDR1 SEHNR, CDR2 FQNEAQ (reference sequence). CDR3 sequence (DNA): TGTGCCAGCAGCCTCCTCTCCAATGAGCAGTTCTTC. Its translation: CASSLLSNEQFF.

In this sample, this clone turned up a few times. Other DNA variants within this sample encode the same CDR3. The chain carries TRBV30 and TRBJ2-7; no reliable D call. This CDR3 is 12 amino acids long. CDR1 GTSNPN and CDR2 SVGIG come from the germline V gene (reference sequence). The V end was cut by 0 bases, the J end by 4 bases, with 7 bases between. The CDR3 protein is CAWSVNGYEQYF. The CDR3, as DNA: TGTGCCTGGAGTGTAAACGGGTACGAGCAGTACTTC.

Only a few counts were recorded for this clone. The CDR3 loop is CSVDSGANTGELFF. The CDR3 nucleotides read TGCAGCGTGGATAGCGGAGCGAACACCGGGGAGCTGTTTTTT. The chain uses TRBV29-1 and TRBJ2-2; D might be TRBD2 (6 bases). The CDR3 covers 14 residues. The germline V and J ends were trimmed by 6 bases and 0 bases, with 11 bases remaining between them. Germline values: CDR1 SQVTM, CDR2 ANQGSEA.

The V call is TRBV28, the J call TRBJ2-7; D tentatively reads TRBD1 or TRBD2 (6 bases each). In germline, CDR1 is MDHEN, CDR2 SYDVKM. The CDR3 is made up of 15 amino acids. Trimming took 6 bases from V and 0 from J, leaving 15 bases between them. The CDR3 coding sequence is TGTGCCAGCAGCCATCAAAGGGGGGACTCCTACGAGCAGTACTTC. Protein: CASSHQRGDSYEQYF.